This passage covers 27 T cell receptor beta chains from one sample sequenced in a study of spatial heterogeneity in lung cancer. One entry per CDR3 protein results from TCRdb running MiXCR on the 5' RACE reads. There are just over 70,000 distinct CDR3 sequences in the sample; about 8.2% occur only once, and under 2.5% lies in the top ten. The time point: blood at routine non-recurrence follow-up after resection. Here the sequenced sample was PBMCs, taken at follow-up. The receptors stem from a female donor with early-stage non-small cell lung cancer.

V and J are TRBV24-1 and TRBJ2-1; D uncertain. The V gene's germline CDR1 is KGHDR and CDR2 SFDVKD. The CDR3 runs 14 residues. V was shortened by 6 bases and J by 4 bases, with 12 bases between the two germline ends. CDR3 bases: TGTGCCACCAGTTCGGCGCCCGATTACAATGAGCAGTTCTTC. It specifies CATSSAPDYNEQFF.

This clonotype has ten or more counts. This chain connects TRBV7-8 to TRBJ2-1; no definite D call. The germline V and J ends were trimmed by 0 bases and 10 bases, with 10 bases remaining between them. The CDR3 is made up of 13 amino acids. Germline V lookup: CDR1 SGHVS, CDR2 FQNEAQ. CDR3 coding DNA: TGTGCCAGCAGCTTAGCTGATGGGCGGGAGCAGTTCTTC. Encoded protein: CASSLADGREQFF.

The chain links TRBV27 to TRBJ2-1; D possibly uses TRBD1 or TRBD2 (5 bases each). Per germline, CDR1 MNHEY and CDR2 SMNVEV (reference sequence). This CDR3 has 15 amino acids. V was clipped by 3 bases and J by 4 bases, with 13 bases between them. CDR3 amino acids: CASSFALGDYNEQFF. The DNA of the CDR3 is TGTGCCAGCAGTTTCGCCCTGGGGGATTACAATGAGCAGTTCTTC.

This clonotype appeared a few times. The rearrangement uses TRBV7-9 and TRBJ2-5; D is ambiguous. Between the trimmed V and J ends, which lost 3 bases and 2 bases, there was a span of 7 bases. Germline lookup yields CDR1 SEHNR and CDR2 FQNEAQ (reference sequence). This CDR3 spans 13 amino acids. DNA for the CDR3: TGTGCCAGCAGCTTGGTAGGTCAAGAGACCCAGTACTTC. It codes for CASSLVGQETQYF. Filled out from reference TRBV7-9 and TRBJ2-5, the complete variable domain reads DTGVSQNPRHKITKRGQNVTFRCDPISEHNRLYWYRQTLGQGPEFLTYFQNEAQLEKSRLLSDRFSAERPKGSFSTLEIQRTEQGDSAMYLCASSLVGQETQYFGPGTRLLVL.

This clonotype was observed a handful of times. V gene TRBV5-1 combines with J gene TRBJ2-5, with a tentative D call TRBD1 (6 bases). Per germline, CDR1 SGHRS and CDR2 YFSETQ. The V and J ends lost 4 bases and 5 bases respectively, with 18 bases between them. The CDR3 runs to 15 residues. CDR3 protein: CASSPGTRGSETQYF. CDR3 bases: TGCGCCAGCAGCCCCGGGACAAGGGGATCGGAGACCCAGTACTTC.

This clonotype was recorded a few times. The CDR3 sequence: CASSLQGTYNSPLHF. The CDR3 DNA reads as TGTGCCAGCAGCCTCCAGGGGACCTATAATTCACCCCTCCACTTT. The chain links TRBV7-9 to TRBJ1-6, with a possible D match to TRBD1 (6 bases). Germline CDR1 is SEHNR and CDR2 is FQNEAQ (reference sequence). The CDR3 is 15 amino acids. V was clipped by 5 bases and J by 2 bases, with 10 bases between them.

This clonotype was counted ten times or more. The gene calls are TRBV29-1 and TRBJ2-7; TRBD1 matches at 7 bases. The CDR3 consists of 12 residues. Germline lookup yields CDR1 SQVTM and CDR2 ANQGSEA. With V trimmed by 4 bases and J by 3 bases, 3 bases remained unmatched. CDR3 amino acids: CSVGSGGYEQYF. The CDR3 bases are TGCAGCGTTGGGTCAGGGGGCTACGAGCAGTACTTC.

This clonotype is medium-sized (0.01 to 0.1%). The chain couples TRBV5-1 to TRBJ2-3; D ambiguous. The CDR3 runs to 12 residues. V was pared by 1 base and J by 3 bases, with 3 bases between. Germline loops: CDR1 SGHRS, CDR2 YFSETQ. This chain's CDR3 is CASSLSTDTQYF. The CDR3 DNA reads TGCGCCAGCAGCTTGTCTACAGATACGCAGTATTTT.

The rearrangement joins TRBV5-1 to TRBJ2-6; D is ambiguous. This CDR3 contains 14 residues. The V gene lost 4 bases and the J gene lost 2 bases, with 7 bases spanning the gap. Germline V gene sequence: CDR1 SGHRS, CDR2 YFSETQ. CDR3 sequence: CASSDWPGANVLTF. The CDR3 DNA sequence: TGCGCCAGCAGCGACTGGCCTGGGGCCAACGTCCTGACTTTC.

At least ten counts were recorded for this clonotype. The chain has TRBV29-1 and TRBJ1-1, with D uncertain. The V end was cut by 6 bases, the J end by 5 bases, with 13 bases between. Germline V gene lookup returns CDR1 SQVTM and CDR2 ANQGSEA. This CDR3 has 12 residues. DNA of the CDR3: TGCAGCGTCTTAAGAGGAGGGACTGAAGCTTTCTTT. Translation gives CSVLRGGTEAFF.

This chain uses TRBV2 with TRBJ2-7; D is ambiguous. Trimming took 6 bases from V and 7 from J, leaving 10 bases between them. CDR1 and CDR2 (germline): SNHLY, FYNNEI. The CDR3 has 11 amino acids. CDR3 amino acids: CASRRKGEQYF. CDR3 in DNA: TGTGCCAGCAGACGAAAGGGAGAGCAGTACTTC. Drawing the rest from reference TRBV2 and TRBJ2-7, the complete variable domain is EPEVTQTPSHQVTQMGQEVILRCVPISNHLYFYWYRQILGQKVEFLVSFYNNEISEKSEIFDDQFSVERPDGSNFTLKIRSTKLEDSAMYFCASRRKGEQYFGPGTRLTVT.

To note about this clonotype: A much bigger clone sits one base away, suggesting this may be a read error. The CDR3 protein is CVSSPTSLAGRNEQYF. The CDR3 DNA reads as TGTGTCAGCAGCCCGACGTCATTGGCGGGACGTAACGAGCAGTACTTC. V and J are TRBV7-3 and TRBJ2-7; tentative D call: TRBD2 (6 bases). Germline CDR1 is SGHTA and CDR2 is FQGTGA. The CDR3 is made up of 16 amino acids. Full variable domain (rest looked up from reference TRBV7-3 and TRBJ2-7): GAGVSQTPSNKVTEKGKYVELRCDPISGHTALYWYRQSLGQGPEFLIYFQGTGAADDSGLPNDRFFAVRPEGSVSTLKIQRTERGDSAVYLCVSSPTSLAGRNEQYFGPGTRLTVT.

This clonotype was counted at least ten times. V usage is TRBV5-1 and J usage is TRBJ2-5; a weak D match, TRBD1 (6 bases). The length of the CDR3 is 16 residues. Trimming shortened V by 1 base and J by 3 bases, and 16 bases separated the two germline ends. The germline gives CDR1 SGHRS, CDR2 YFSETQ. The CDR3 here is CASSLSAGDGEETQYF. CDR3 in DNA: TGCGCCAGCAGCTTGTCGGCAGGGGACGGGGAAGAGACCCAGTACTTC.

This clonotype was recorded many times. The J gene is TRBJ2-1, the V gene TRBV11-2; possibly TRBD2 for D (5 bases). Germline assignment: CDR1 SGHAT and CDR2 FQNNGV. The V and J ends lost 1 base and 2 bases respectively, with 9 bases between them. This CDR3 comprises 15 residues. CDR3 loop: CASSLGAGTYNEQFF. The CDR3 region has the DNA TGTGCCAGCAGCTTAGGGGCGGGCACCTACAATGAGCAGTTCTTC.

This clonotype was recorded a few times. The J gene is TRBJ2-2, the V gene TRBV5-4, with D tentatively TRBD2 (5 bases). The length of the CDR3 is 16 residues. V was pared by 0 bases and J by 1 base, with 10 bases between. Germline CDR1 and CDR2: SGHNT and YYREEE (reference sequence). The CDR3 reads CASSLGLAMNTGELFF. As DNA, the CDR3 is TGTGCCAGCAGCTTGGGGCTAGCAATGAACACCGGGGAGCTGTTTTTT. The whole variable domain, remainder taken from reference TRBV5-4 and TRBJ2-2, is ETGVTQSPTHLIKTRGQQVTLRCSSQSGHNTVSWYQQALGQGPQFIFQYYREEENGRGNFPPRFSGLQFPNYSSELNVNALELDDSALYLCASSLGLAMNTGELFFGEGSRLTVL.

This clonotype was detected ten times or more. This chain uses TRBV20-1 with TRBJ2-1; possible D gene TRBD1, 5 bases. The CDR3 is 13 residues long. Germline-derived CDR1 and CDR2 are DFQATT and SNEGSKA (reference sequence). Trimming took off 1 base at V and 7 bases at J, with 11 bases between the two ends. CDR3 bases: TGCAGTGCTAGAGTACCAGGGATGAATGAGCAGTTCTTC. Translating gives CSARVPGMNEQFF.

This clonotype was observed many times. The chain has TRBV5-1 and TRBJ1-2; D perhaps matches TRBD1 (6 bases). Germline-derived CDR1 and CDR2 are SGHRS and YFSETQ. The CDR3 loop spans 12 amino acids. Trimming pared 2 bases from V and 4 bases from J, leaving 6 bases between. The CDR3 loop is CASSLGGYGYTF. The CDR3 DNA reads as TGCGCCAGCAGCTTAGGGGGCTATGGCTACACCTTC.

The J gene is TRBJ1-5, the V gene TRBV12-3 or TRBV12-4; D perhaps matches TRBD1 (5 bases). This CDR3 comprises 14 residues. Trimming took off 4 bases at V and 0 bases at J, with 7 bases between the two ends. The CDR3 protein is CASSYGTSNQPQHF. CDR3 coding DNA: TGTGCCAGCAGTTATGGGACTAGCAATCAGCCCCAGCATTTT.

The genes are TRBV7-8 and TRBJ2-3; D possibly corresponds to TRBD2 (5 bases). CDR1 is SGHVS and CDR2 is FQNEAQ in the germline V gene. Trimming removed 0 bases at V and 3 bases at J, with 7 bases between. This CDR3 has 14 residues. CDR3 residues: CASSLATGTDTQYF. In DNA, the CDR3 is TGTGCCAGCAGCTTAGCAACGGGGACAGATACGCAGTATTTT.

The genes are TRBV18 and TRBJ2-1; tentatively, D is TRBD1 (6 bases). The CDR3 has 16 residues. The germline CDR1 and CDR2 sequences are KGHSH and LQKENI. V lost 3 bases to trimming and J lost 0 bases, with 12 bases between them. CDR3 coding DNA: TGTGCCAGCTCACCGGGACACCCCTTCTCCTACAATGAGCAGTTCTTC. Protein sequence: CASSPGHPFSYNEQFF.

This clonotype was counted at least ten times. This rearrangement joins TRBV12-5 to TRBJ1-3, with D hard to call. The germline gives CDR1 LGHNT, CDR2 FRNRAP. V was pared by 3 bases and J by 2 bases, with 14 bases between. The CDR3 is 16 residues long. The CDR3 sequence is CASGFTESYAGNTIYF. The DNA for the CDR3 is TGTGCTAGTGGTTTTACTGAATCATACGCTGGAAACACCATATATTTT.

V usage is TRBV7-2 and J usage is TRBJ1-2; TRBD1 might be the D (5 bases). The V and J ends lost 4 bases and 3 bases respectively, with 21 bases between them. The CDR3 has 17 residues. CDR1 and CDR2 (germline): SGHTA, FQGNSA. The CDR3 loop reads CASSSGGKSIVYYGYTF. The CDR3 DNA reads as TGTGCCAGCAGCTCGGGGGGAAAAAGCATCGTCTACTATGGCTACACCTTC. Full variable domain (rest looked up from reference TRBV7-2 and TRBJ1-2): GAGVSQSPSNKVTEKGKDVELRCDPISGHTALYWYRQSLGQGLEFLIYFQGNSAPDKSGLPSDRFSAERTGGSVSTLTIQRTQQEDSAVYLCASSSGGKSIVYYGYTFGSGTRLTVV.

This clonotype was seen ten or more times. The V call is TRBV3-1, the J call TRBJ2-6; D is perhaps TRBD1 (5 bases). Per germline, CDR1 LGHDT and CDR2 YNNKEL (reference sequence). With 3 bases removed from V and 2 bases from J, the gap between germline ends came to 5 bases. CDR3 length: 14 residues. The CDR3 bases are TGTGCCAGCAGCCACAGGGCTGGGGCCAACGTCCTGACTTTC. It encodes CASSHRAGANVLTF.

This clonotype showed up many times. The chain is built from TRBV7-8 and TRBJ1-5; unclear D gene. The CDR3 extends over 15 amino acids. Between the trimmed V and J ends, which lost 0 bases and 2 bases, there was a span of 8 bases. Germline assignment: CDR1 SGHVS and CDR2 FQNEAQ. This chain's CDR3 is CASSLAQLGNQPQHF. Here the CDR3 DNA reads TGTGCCAGCAGCTTAGCGCAGTTGGGCAATCAGCCCCAGCATTTT.

The chain uses TRBV11-2 and TRBJ2-2, with 7 positions matching TRBD2. The trim removed 6 bases at V and 1 base at J, leaving 5 bases unmatched. The CDR3 totals 15 residues. In germline, CDR1 is SGHAT, CDR2 FQNNGV. DNA for the CDR3: TGTGCCAGCAGTATAACGGGAGGGAACACCGGGGAGCTGTTTTTT. It is translated as CASSITGGNTGELFF.

This clonotype showed up just a few times. The V gene is TRBV5-1, the J gene TRBJ1-2; the match to TRBD1 covers 8 bases. The V gene end was trimmed by 4 bases and the J gene end by 5 bases; junction bases not matched to a gene: 7. Germline CDR1 is SGHRS and CDR2 is YFSETQ. The length of the CDR3 is 14 residues. The CDR3 protein is CASSSQDREYGYTF. The CDR3, as DNA: TGCGCCAGCAGCAGTCAGGACAGGGAGTATGGCTACACCTTC.

The chain joins TRBV2 to TRBJ1-2; D is possibly TRBD1 (6 bases). Trimming took 2 bases from V and 6 from J, leaving 13 bases between them. CDR3 length equals 14 residues. CDR1 is SNHLY and CDR2 is FYNNEI in the germline V gene. CDR3 loop: CASSESGAGDGYTF. For the CDR3, the DNA is TGTGCCAGCAGTGAAAGTGGAGCAGGGGATGGCTACACCTTC.